The 31 T cell receptor beta chains below come from one sample, sequenced in a study of PD-L1 blockade in urothelial cancer. Assay: immunoSEQ multiplex PCR; the TCRdb copy retains only in-frame clones and omits some. The data show 35,000 to 40,000 clones, around 81% seen once. Time point given: pretreatment peripheral blood. Sequencing used PBMCs, obtained around atezolizumab (anti-PD-L1) treatment. All receptors derive from a man at least 80 years old with urothelial cancer.

J is TRBJ2-1 and V is TRBV11-2; D is possibly TRBD1 (5 bases). CDR1 and CDR2 from the germline V gene are SGHAT and FQNNGV. The CDR3 is made up of 15 amino acids. Trimming removed 4 bases at V and 4 bases at J, with 14 bases between. The CDR3: CASSWAGIAYNEQFF. CDR3 in DNA: TGTGCCAGCAGCTGGGCAGGGATTGCGTACAATGAGCAGTTCTTC.

The chain couples TRBV11-2 to TRBJ1-4; D is ambiguous. Trimming shortened V by 5 bases and J by 1 base, and 20 bases separated the two germline ends. This CDR3 region has 18 residues. Germline V CDR1 and CDR2: SGHAT, FQNNGV. CDR3: CASSHVIGGYGTNEKLFF. CDR3 sequence (DNA): TGTGCCAGCAGCCACGTAATAGGAGGGTACGGAACTAATGAAAAACTGTTTTTT.

The J gene is TRBJ2-1, the V gene TRBV5-1, with 12 bases identical to TRBD2. Germline V gene sequence: CDR1 SGHRS, CDR2 YFSETQ. V lost 4 bases and J lost 6; bases outside the gene matches: 8. The CDR3 loop spans 16 amino acids. The CDR3 here is CASSQNGLAGPNEQFF. DNA for the CDR3: TGCGCCAGCAGCCAAAACGGACTAGCGGGGCCCAATGAGCAGTTCTTC. The variable domain in full, completed from reference TRBV5-1 and TRBJ2-1, reads KAGVTQTPRYLIKTRGQQVTLSCSPISGHRSVSWYQQTPGQGLQFLFEYFSETQRNKGNFPGRFSGRQFSNSRSEMNVSTLELGDSALYLCASSQNGLAGPNEQFFGPGTRLTVL.

This clone was observed once. This chain connects TRBV30 to TRBJ2-7; 9 nucleotides line up with TRBD2. The V gene end was trimmed by 4 bases and the J gene end by 6 bases; junction bases not matched to a gene: 7. From germline, CDR1 is GTSNPN and CDR2 SVGIG (reference sequence). CDR3 size: 13 residues. CDR3 sequence (DNA): TGTGCCTGGACCTGGGCTAGCGGGACCGAGCAGTACTTC. As protein: CAWTWASGTEQYF.

The chain couples TRBV19 to TRBJ2-5; TRBD2 is a possible D gene (5 bases). With 4 bases removed from V and 4 bases from J, the gap between germline ends came to 10 bases. Germline V gene lookup returns CDR1 LNHDA and CDR2 SQIVND (reference sequence). The CDR3 sequence is 13 residues long. CDR3 loop: CASSRGDRETQYF. The CDR3 bases are TGTGCCAGTAGTAGGGGAGACCGAGAGACCCAGTACTTC.

The chain carries TRBV27 and TRBJ2-7, with D maybe TRBD2 (5 bases). The germline gives CDR1 MNHEY, CDR2 SMNVEV (reference sequence). Trimming took off 6 bases at V and 4 bases at J, with 19 bases between the two ends. The CDR3 covers 15 residues. This CDR3 reads CASRDRYLLGYEQYF. CDR3 sequence (DNA): TGTGCCAGCAGGGATCGATACCTACTAGGTTACGAGCAGTACTTC.

Only a few counts were recorded for this clone. The chain uses TRBV4-1 and TRBJ2-7; 11 bases match TRBD2. The CDR3 length is 16 residues. Germline loops: CDR1 MGHRA, CDR2 YSYEKL. With V trimmed by 3 bases and J by 2 bases, 6 bases remained unmatched. The CDR3 spells CASSHQGLAVAYEQYF. The CDR3 DNA follows: TGCGCCAGCAGCCACCAGGGACTAGCGGTCGCCTACGAGCAGTACTTC.

DNA for the CDR3: TGTGCCAGCAGCGTAAGCGGGAGGAAGATTAACAATTACTACAATGAGCAGTTCTTC. This encodes CASSVSGRKINNYYNEQFF. V is TRBV9 and J is TRBJ2-1; TRBD2 agrees at 9 bases. This CDR3 has 19 residues. V was pared by 1 base and J by 3 bases, with 14 bases of the junction left unmatched. Germline loops: CDR1 SGDLS, CDR2 YYNGEE.

The genes are TRBV7-9 and TRBJ2-5; D call uncertain. The CDR3 consists of 14 residues. With 5 bases removed from V and 1 base from J, the gap between germline ends came to 11 bases. Germline loops: CDR1 SEHNR, CDR2 FQNEAQ (reference sequence). CDR3 sequence reads: CASSQSISQETQYF. CDR3 sequence (DNA): TGTGCCAGCAGCCAAAGCATCTCCCAAGAGACCCAGTACTTC.

This clone occurred once. The chain recombines TRBV5-1 with TRBJ2-5, with 10 bases lining up with TRBD1. V trimming: 1 base; J trimming: 5 bases; junction bases outside the gene matches: 8. This CDR3 has 16 amino acids. CDR1 SGHRS and CDR2 YFSETQ come from the germline V gene. The CDR3 sequence: CASSLQTGGPGETQYF. CDR3 coding DNA: TGCGCCAGCAGCTTGCAGACAGGGGGCCCGGGGGAGACCCAGTACTTC.

The rearrangement joins TRBV27 to TRBJ2-1; tentatively, D is TRBD1 (5 bases). Germline V gene sequence: CDR1 MNHEY, CDR2 SMNVEV (reference sequence). The CDR3 is made up of 12 amino acids. V was cut by 6 bases and J by 9 bases, with 12 bases left in between. The CDR3: CASRSTVAEQFF. The CDR3 bases are TGTGCCAGCAGGTCGACAGTGGCTGAGCAGTTCTTC.

The rearrangement uses TRBV30 and TRBJ1-5, with D possibly matching TRBD1 (6 bases). The V and J ends lost 1 base and 6 bases respectively, with 10 bases between them. This CDR3 is built from 13 residues. In germline, CDR1 is GTSNPN, CDR2 SVGIG (reference sequence). The CDR3 sequence: CAWSGGGGQPQHF. The CDR3, as DNA: TGTGCCTGGAGTGGGGGGGGCGGTCAGCCCCAGCATTTT. Filled out from reference TRBV30 and TRBJ1-5, the complete variable domain reads SQTIHQWPATLVQPVGSPLSLECTVEGTSNPNLYWYRQAAGRGLQLLFYSVGIGQISSEVPQNLSASRPQDRQFILSSKKLLLSDSGFYLCAWSGGGGQPQHFGDGTRLSIL.

There are a few counts of this clone. The J gene is TRBJ1-2, the V gene TRBV11-2; D is unclear. CDR1 and CDR2 (germline): SGHAT, FQNNGV. There are 13 residues in the CDR3. The V end lost 1 base, the J end lost 10 bases, and 13 bases lay between the germline ends. The CDR3 DNA is TGTGCCAGCAGCTTAGGGGTACGTGGAGACTACACCTTC. Encoded protein: CASSLGVRGDYTF. Looking up the rest from reference TRBV11-2 and TRBJ1-2 gives the full variable domain: EAGVAQSPRYKIIEKRQSVAFWCNPISGHATLYWYQQILGQGPKLLIQFQNNGVVDDSQLPKDRFSAERLKGVDSTLKIQPAKLEDSAVYLCASSLGVRGDYTFGSGTRLTVV.

The chain links TRBV19 to TRBJ2-2; possibly TRBD2 for D (6 bases). V lost 9 bases and J 1 base, leaving 12 bases between the germline ends. Germline-derived CDR1 and CDR2 are LNHDA and SQIVND (reference sequence). CDR3 length: 14 residues. Written as DNA, the CDR3 is TGTGCCAGCACCGGGACTTTGAACACCGGGGAGCTGTTTTTT. It is translated as CASTGTLNTGELFF.

This clone has only one observation. The chain employs TRBV18 and TRBJ2-2; tentatively, D is TRBD1 (5 bases). The CDR3 is 16 amino acids. Trimming left V 4 bases short and J 0 bases short, with 12 bases between. Germline CDR1 and CDR2: KGHSH and LQKENI. The CDR3 loop reads CASSLTKQANTGELFF. The DNA for the CDR3 is TGTGCCAGCTCACTTACCAAACAGGCGAACACCGGGGAGCTGTTTTTT.

The chain recombines TRBV4-1 with TRBJ2-7; unclear D gene. This CDR3 contains 12 residues. CDR1 and CDR2 (germline): MGHRA, YSYEKL. Trimming removed 4 bases at V and 0 bases at J, with 4 bases between. The CDR3 reads CASSPSSYEQYF. The CDR3, as DNA: TGCGCCAGCAGCCCCTCCTCCTACGAGCAGTACTTC.

The J gene is TRBJ2-1, the V gene TRBV10-3, with 12 bases identical to TRBD2. There are 17 residues in the CDR3. CDR1 is ENHRY and CDR2 is SYGVKD in the germline V gene. Trimming cost V 0 bases and J 10 bases; bases outside gene matches: 10. In DNA form, the CDR3 reads TGTGCCATCAGTGAGTCCCCTCTAGCGGGGGGGAACGTGGAGCAGTTCTTC. This codes for CAISESPLAGGNVEQFF.

This clone was found a few times. J is TRBJ2-7 and V is TRBV19; D is perhaps TRBD2 (6 bases). In germline, CDR1 is LNHDA, CDR2 SQIVND (reference sequence). V was trimmed by 8 bases and J by 2 bases, leaving 16 bases between them. This CDR3 region has 14 residues. In DNA form, the CDR3 reads TGTGCCAGTCAGAACGGGGGTGTTCCCTACGAGCAGTACTTC. Translated, it gives CASQNGGVPYEQYF.

V and J are TRBV30 and TRBJ1-4; tentative D call: TRBD1 (6 bases). Trimming pared 8 bases from V and 4 bases from J, leaving 26 bases between. This CDR3 comprises 17 residues. From germline, CDR1 is GTSNPN and CDR2 SVGIG (reference sequence). The CDR3 nucleotides are TGTGCCGGTAATGGTGGGGACACACAAGAGAATAATGAAAAACTGTTTTTT. As protein: CAGNGGDTQENNEKLFF.

This clone is a singleton in its sample. Here the CDR3 reads CASSLPGAITSVDSYEQYF. The CDR3 DNA reads as TGCGCCAGCAGCTTGCCGGGGGCCATAACTAGCGTTGACTCCTACGAGCAGTACTTC. This chain connects TRBV5-1 to TRBJ2-7; D may be TRBD2 (7 bases). Germline CDR1 reads SGHRS; CDR2 reads YFSETQ. The CDR3 runs to 19 residues. Trimming left V 1 base short and J 0 bases short, with 23 bases between.

The CDR3 spells CASSYSIPTGNKETQYF. The CDR3 nucleotides are TGTGCCAGCAGTTACTCCATTCCGACAGGGAATAAAGAGACCCAGTACTTC. The chain employs TRBV27 and TRBJ2-5, with TRBD1 matching over 7 bases. J was trimmed by 3 bases and V by 4 bases; bases with no gene match: 14. Germline V gives CDR1 MNHEY, CDR2 SMNVEV (reference sequence). The CDR3 covers 17 residues.

The gene calls are TRBV4-1 and TRBJ2-7; D may be TRBD2 (5 bases). The germline V and J ends were trimmed by 4 bases and 2 bases, with 9 bases remaining between them. Per the germline V gene, CDR1 is MGHRA and CDR2 is YSYEKL. The CDR3 has 13 amino acids. The CDR3 DNA sequence: TGCGCCAGCAGCCGGACTGAGACCTACGAGCAGTACTTC. The encoded protein is CASSRTETYEQYF.

This chain links TRBV30 with TRBJ2-5; 7 bases line up with TRBD1. This CDR3 has 16 amino acids. Losses at the gene ends were 4 bases for V and 6 bases for J; bases not matched to a gene: 17. Germline V gene data show CDR1 as GTSNPN and CDR2 as SVGIG (reference sequence). The CDR3 here is CAWNAGLRTGQKTQYF. CDR3 coding DNA: TGTGCCTGGAACGCCGGACTCCGGACAGGTCAAAAGACCCAGTACTTC.

V and J are TRBV28 and TRBJ1-5; a possible D gene is TRBD1 (6 bases). Germline V gene lookup returns CDR1 MDHEN and CDR2 SYDVKM. The CDR3 contains 15 residues. Deletions cut 7 bases from V and 0 bases from J, with 13 bases between. Written as DNA, the CDR3 is TGTGCCAGCAAAAAATGGGACATTAGCAATCAGCCCCAGCATTTT. Encoded protein: CASKKWDISNQPQHF.

The V and J genes are TRBV19 and TRBJ2-1; TRBD2 agrees at 7 bases. Trimming cost V 6 bases and J 7 bases; bases outside gene matches: 12. The germline V gene has CDR1 LNHDA and CDR2 SQIVND (reference sequence). This CDR3 region has 15 residues. The CDR3 sequence: CASRGMPGLSNEQFF. DNA of the CDR3: TGTGCCAGTAGGGGGATGCCGGGACTATCTAATGAGCAGTTCTTC. Using reference TRBV19 and TRBJ2-1 for the parts outside the CDR3, the full variable domain is DGGITQSPKYLFRKEGQNVTLSCEQNLNHDAMYWYRQDPGQGLRLIYYSQIVNDFQKGDIAEGYSVSREKKESFPLTVTSAQKNPTAFYLCASRGMPGLSNEQFFGPGTRLTVL.

This chain links TRBV7-9 with TRBJ1-3; perhaps TRBD1 as D (5 bases). V was trimmed by 1 base and J by 0 bases, leaving 7 bases between them. Germline lookup yields CDR1 SEHNR and CDR2 FQNEAQ (reference sequence). CDR3 length: 15 residues. The CDR3 is CASSLDRFSGNTIYF. CDR3 in DNA: TGTGCCAGCAGCTTAGACAGGTTCTCTGGAAACACCATATATTTT.

The V and J genes are TRBV6-5 and TRBJ2-7; 11 nucleotides match TRBD2. CDR3 length: 15 amino acids. V trimming: 0 bases; J trimming: 5 bases; junction bases outside the gene matches: 3. From germline, CDR1 is MNHEY and CDR2 SVGAGI. The CDR3: CASSYSSGRANEQYF. CDR3 DNA sequence: TGTGCCAGCAGTTACTCTAGCGGGAGGGCCAACGAGCAGTACTTC.

The CDR3 bases are TGTGCCTGGAGCGCCCACGACGGGACAGGGCTTGGCTACACCTTC. This codes for CAWSAHDGTGLGYTF. The chain is built from TRBV30 and TRBJ1-2; 9 bases fit TRBD1. The CDR3 covers 15 residues. J gave up 7 bases and V 3 bases, and 12 bases lay outside the gene matches. Looked up from germline, CDR1 is GTSNPN and CDR2 is SVGIG (reference sequence).

Only a few counts were recorded for this clone. This chain connects TRBV5-1 to TRBJ2-5, with 7 nucleotides matching TRBD1. The length of the CDR3 is 13 residues. Germline trimming cut 3 bases from V and 2 bases from J; bases unmatched to any gene: 1. Germline values: CDR1 SGHRS, CDR2 YFSETQ. The CDR3 sequence: CASSSGQQETQYF. CDR3 coding DNA: TGCGCCAGCAGCTCGGGACAGCAAGAGACCCAGTACTTC.

V usage is TRBV19 and J usage is TRBJ2-7; TRBD2 matches at 9 bases. This CDR3 has 14 residues. J was trimmed by 3 bases and V by 10 bases; bases with no gene match: 10. Germline lookup yields CDR1 LNHDA and CDR2 SQIVND (reference sequence). Here the CDR3 reads CATKETSGVYEQYF. CDR3 coding DNA: TGTGCCACTAAAGAGACTAGCGGAGTCTACGAGCAGTACTTC. The full variable domain, in which reference TRBV19 and TRBJ2-7 provide the parts outside the CDR3, is DGGITQSPKYLFRKEGQNVTLSCEQNLNHDAMYWYRQDPGQGLRLIYYSQIVNDFQKGDIAEGYSVSREKKESFPLTVTSAQKNPTAFYLCATKETSGVYEQYFGPGTRLTVT.

The chain is built from TRBV2 and TRBJ1-1; 7 nucleotides align to TRBD1. The CDR3 consists of 14 residues. The trim removed 6 bases at V and 6 bases at J, leaving 10 bases unmatched. From germline, CDR1 is SNHLY and CDR2 FYNNEI. The CDR3 loop reads CASSYGTDASEAFF. CDR3 DNA: TGTGCCAGCAGCTACGGGACAGACGCGTCTGAAGCTTTCTTT.